Sequencing of this T cell receptor beta chain was carried out in a study of cytomegalovirus exposure and HLA in healthy donors. Study-wide results and limits: What a later analysis showed was that several of the most significant clusters appeared linked to common viral pathogens. In a later analysis, HLA-associated beta chains showed higher expansion and lower generation probabilities than comparable chains.

Notes on this clone: Its antigen is as yet unknown.

In the PCR, 60 Vbeta and 13 Jbeta primers were used. Profiling relied on immunoSEQ multiplex PCR, and the TCRdb table lists in-frame clones only, not all of them. The repertoire holds 89,000 or so clones, with around 74% as singletons. This CDR3 is 16 amino acids long. V lost 5 bases to trimming and J lost 7 bases; unmatched junction nucleotides: 12. CDR1 is KGHSH, CDR2 LQKENI, per germline. This sequence originates from a boy aged 10-17 years in good health and CMV-seronegative. The material sequenced was PBMCs. The chain is built from TRBV18 and TRBJ2-2; TRBD1 matches 8 bases. CDR3 in amino acids: CASSASTGTGGGELFF. The CDR3 coding sequence is TGTGCCAGCTCAGCCTCAACCGGGACAGGTGGCGGGGAGCTGTTTTTT. The variable domain in full, with the rest retrieved from reference TRBV18 and TRBJ2-2, is NAGVMQNPRHLVRRRGQEARLRCSPMKGHSHVYWYRQLPEEGLKFMVYLQKENIIDESGMPKERFSAEFPKEGPSILRIQQVVRGDSAAYFCASSASTGTGGGELFFGEGSRLTVL.